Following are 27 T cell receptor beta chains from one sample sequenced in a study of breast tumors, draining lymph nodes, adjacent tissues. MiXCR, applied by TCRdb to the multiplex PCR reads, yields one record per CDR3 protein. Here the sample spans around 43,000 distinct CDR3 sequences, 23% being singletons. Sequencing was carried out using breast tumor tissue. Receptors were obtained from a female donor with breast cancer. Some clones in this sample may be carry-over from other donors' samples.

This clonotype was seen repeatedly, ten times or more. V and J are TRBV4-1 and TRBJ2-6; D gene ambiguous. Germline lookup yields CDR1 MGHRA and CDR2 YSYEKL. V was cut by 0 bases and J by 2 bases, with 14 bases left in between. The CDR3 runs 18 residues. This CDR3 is CASSQDRAGMAGANVLTF. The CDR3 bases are TGCGCCAGCAGCCAAGATCGGGCCGGAATGGCTGGGGCCAACGTCCTGACTTTC.

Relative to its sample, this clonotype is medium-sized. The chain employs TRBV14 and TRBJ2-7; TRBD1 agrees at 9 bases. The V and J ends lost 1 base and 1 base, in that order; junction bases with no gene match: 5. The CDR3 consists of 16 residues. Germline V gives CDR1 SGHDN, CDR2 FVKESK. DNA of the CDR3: TGTGCCAGCAGCCAAGTTTCCGGGACAGGGTCCTACGAGCAGTACTTC. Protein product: CASSQVSGTGSYEQYF.

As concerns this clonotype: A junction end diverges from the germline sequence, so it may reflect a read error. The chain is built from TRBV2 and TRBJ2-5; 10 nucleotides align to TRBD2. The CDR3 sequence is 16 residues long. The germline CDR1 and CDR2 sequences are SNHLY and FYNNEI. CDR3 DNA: TGTGCCGGCAGTGAAGTGGGACTAGCGAACCAAGAGACCCAGTACTTC. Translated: CAGSEVGLANQETQYF.

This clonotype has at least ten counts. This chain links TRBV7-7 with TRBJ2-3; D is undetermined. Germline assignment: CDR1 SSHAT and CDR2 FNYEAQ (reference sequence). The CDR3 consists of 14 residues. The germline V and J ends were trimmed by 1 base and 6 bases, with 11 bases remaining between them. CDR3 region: CASSLGGQADTQYF. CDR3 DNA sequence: TGTGCCAGCAGCTTAGGAGGTCAGGCTGATACGCAGTATTTT.

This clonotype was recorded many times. The CDR3 DNA is TGTGCCAGCAGCCTAGGGACAGCCCAAGAGACCCAGTACTTC. It encodes CASSLGTAQETQYF. The J gene is TRBJ2-5, the V gene TRBV7-7; 7 bases line up with TRBD1. Germline values: CDR1 SSHAT, CDR2 FNYEAQ (reference sequence). The CDR3 totals 14 residues. After removal of 5 bases from V and 1 base from J, the junction contained 4 bases not matched to a gene.

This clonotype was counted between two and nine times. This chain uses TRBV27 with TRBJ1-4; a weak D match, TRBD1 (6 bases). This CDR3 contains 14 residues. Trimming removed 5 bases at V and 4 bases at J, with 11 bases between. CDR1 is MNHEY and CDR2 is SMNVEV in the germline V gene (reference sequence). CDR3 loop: CASSQDRLNEKLFF. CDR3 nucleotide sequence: TGTGCCAGCAGTCAGGACAGACTTAATGAAAAACTGTTTTTT.

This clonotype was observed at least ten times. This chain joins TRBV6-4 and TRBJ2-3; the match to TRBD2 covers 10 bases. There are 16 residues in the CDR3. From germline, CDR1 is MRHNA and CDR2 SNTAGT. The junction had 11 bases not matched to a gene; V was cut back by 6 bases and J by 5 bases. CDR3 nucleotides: TGTGCCAGCAGCCTAGGACTAGCGGCTAAGAGAGATACGCAGTATTTT. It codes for CASSLGLAAKRDTQYF.

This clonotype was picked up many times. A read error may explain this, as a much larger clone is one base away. The DNA for the CDR3 is TGTGCCACCGGTGAGTACCGGGACGTAGATACGCAGTATTTT. Translating gives CATGEYRDVDTQYF. The chain joins TRBV24-1 to TRBJ2-3, with D possibly being TRBD1 or TRBD2 (5 bases each). Germline CDR1 and CDR2: KGHDR and SFDVKD. This CDR3 is 14 amino acids long.

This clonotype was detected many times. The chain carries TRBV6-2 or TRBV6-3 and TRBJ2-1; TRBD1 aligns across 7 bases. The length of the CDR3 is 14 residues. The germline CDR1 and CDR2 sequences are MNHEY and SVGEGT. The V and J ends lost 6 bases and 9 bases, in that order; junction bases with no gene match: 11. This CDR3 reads CASRGLGGFGEQFF. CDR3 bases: TGTGCCAGCAGGGGTCTAGGGGGCTTCGGTGAGCAGTTCTTC.

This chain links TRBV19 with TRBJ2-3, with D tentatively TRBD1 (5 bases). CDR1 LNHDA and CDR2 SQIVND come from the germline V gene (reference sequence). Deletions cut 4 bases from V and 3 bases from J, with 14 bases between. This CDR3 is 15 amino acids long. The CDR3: CASSSQGIVTDTQYF. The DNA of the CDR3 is TGTGCCAGTAGTAGCCAGGGCATTGTTACAGATACGCAGTATTTT.

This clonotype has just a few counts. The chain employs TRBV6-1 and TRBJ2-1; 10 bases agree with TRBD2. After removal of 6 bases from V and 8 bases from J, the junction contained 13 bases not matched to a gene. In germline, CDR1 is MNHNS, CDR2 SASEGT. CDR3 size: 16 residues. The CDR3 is CASRPPGLAGVDEQFF. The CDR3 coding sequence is TGTGCCAGCAGGCCCCCAGGGCTAGCGGGAGTGGATGAGCAGTTCTTC.

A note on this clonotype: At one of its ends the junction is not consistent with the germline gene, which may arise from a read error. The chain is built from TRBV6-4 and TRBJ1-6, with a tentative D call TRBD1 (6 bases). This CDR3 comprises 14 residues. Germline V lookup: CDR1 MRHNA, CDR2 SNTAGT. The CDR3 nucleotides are TGTGCCAGCGGTGAGTTCGGGGGCAATTCACCCCTCCACTTT. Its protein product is CASGEFGGNSPLHF.

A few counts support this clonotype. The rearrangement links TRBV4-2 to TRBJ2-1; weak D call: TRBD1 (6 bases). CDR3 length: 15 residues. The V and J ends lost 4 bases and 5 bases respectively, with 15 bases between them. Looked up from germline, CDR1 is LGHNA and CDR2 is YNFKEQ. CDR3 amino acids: CASSPTGTQNNEQFF. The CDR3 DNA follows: TGTGCCAGCAGCCCTACAGGGACACAAAACAATGAGCAGTTCTTC.

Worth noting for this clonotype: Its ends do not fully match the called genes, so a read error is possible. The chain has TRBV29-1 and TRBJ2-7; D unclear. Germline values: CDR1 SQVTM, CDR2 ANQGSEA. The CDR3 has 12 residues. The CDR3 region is CSVGLFSYKQYF. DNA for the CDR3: TGCAGCGTTGGCCTTTTTTCCTACAAGCAGTACTTC.

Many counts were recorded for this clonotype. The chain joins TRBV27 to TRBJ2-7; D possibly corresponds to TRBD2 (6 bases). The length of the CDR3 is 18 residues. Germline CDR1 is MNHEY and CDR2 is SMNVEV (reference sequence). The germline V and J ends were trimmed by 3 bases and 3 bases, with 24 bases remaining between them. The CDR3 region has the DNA TGTGCCAGCAGTTTGAAAGGGTTTGGGGGGACGGGACTCTACGAGCAGTACTTC. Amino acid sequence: CASSLKGFGGTGLYEQYF.

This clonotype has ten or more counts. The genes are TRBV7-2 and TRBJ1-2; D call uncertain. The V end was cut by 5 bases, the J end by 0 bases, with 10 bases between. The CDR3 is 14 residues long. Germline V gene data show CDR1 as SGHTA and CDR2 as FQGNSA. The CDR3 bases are TGTGCCAGCAGCGTACAGACTTCTAACTATGGCTACACCTTC. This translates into CASSVQTSNYGYTF.

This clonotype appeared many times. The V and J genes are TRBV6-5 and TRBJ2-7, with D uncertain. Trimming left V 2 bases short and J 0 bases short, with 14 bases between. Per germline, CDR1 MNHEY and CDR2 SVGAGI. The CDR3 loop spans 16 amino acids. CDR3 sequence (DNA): TGTGCCAGCAGTTACAAGCCCGGTCTTAGCTCCTACGAGCAGTACTTC. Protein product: CASSYKPGLSSYEQYF.

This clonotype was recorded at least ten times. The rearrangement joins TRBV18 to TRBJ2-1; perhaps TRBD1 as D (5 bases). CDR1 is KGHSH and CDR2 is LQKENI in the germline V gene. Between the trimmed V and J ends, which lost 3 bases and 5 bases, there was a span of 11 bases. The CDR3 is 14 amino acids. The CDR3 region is CASSPLGVDNEQFF. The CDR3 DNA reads TGTGCCAGCTCACCTCTAGGGGTCGACAATGAGCAGTTCTTC.

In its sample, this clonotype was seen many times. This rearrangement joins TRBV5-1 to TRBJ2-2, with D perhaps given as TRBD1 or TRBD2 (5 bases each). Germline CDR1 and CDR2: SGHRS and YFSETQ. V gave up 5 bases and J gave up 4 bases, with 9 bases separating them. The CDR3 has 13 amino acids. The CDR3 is CASRRGGTGELFF. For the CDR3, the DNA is TGCGCCAGCAGACGGGGCGGCACCGGGGAGCTGTTTTTT. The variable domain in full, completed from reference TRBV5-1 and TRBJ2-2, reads KAGVTQTPRYLIKTRGQQVTLSCSPISGHRSVSWYQQTPGQGLQFLFEYFSETQRNKGNFPGRFSGRQFSNSRSEMNVSTLELGDSALYLCASRRGGTGELFFGEGSRLTVL.

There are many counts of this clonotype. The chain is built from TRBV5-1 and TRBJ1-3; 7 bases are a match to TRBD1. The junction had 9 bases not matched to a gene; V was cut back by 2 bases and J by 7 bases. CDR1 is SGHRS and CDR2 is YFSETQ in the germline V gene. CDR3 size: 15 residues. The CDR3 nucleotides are TGCGCCAGCAGCTTAACAGGGGTTAAGAGGAACACCATATATTTT. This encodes CASSLTGVKRNTIYF. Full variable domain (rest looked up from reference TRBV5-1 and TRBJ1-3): KAGVTQTPRYLIKTRGQQVTLSCSPISGHRSVSWYQQTPGQGLQFLFEYFSETQRNKGNFPGRFSGRQFSNSRSEMNVSTLELGDSALYLCASSLTGVKRNTIYFGEGSWLTVV.

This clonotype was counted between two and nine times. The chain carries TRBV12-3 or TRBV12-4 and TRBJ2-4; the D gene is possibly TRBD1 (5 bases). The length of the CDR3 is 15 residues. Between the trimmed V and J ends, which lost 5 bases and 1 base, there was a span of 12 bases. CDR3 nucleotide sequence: TGTGCCAGCAGTCCCCAGGCAGGGGCCAAAAACATTCAGTACTTC. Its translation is CASSPQAGAKNIQYF.

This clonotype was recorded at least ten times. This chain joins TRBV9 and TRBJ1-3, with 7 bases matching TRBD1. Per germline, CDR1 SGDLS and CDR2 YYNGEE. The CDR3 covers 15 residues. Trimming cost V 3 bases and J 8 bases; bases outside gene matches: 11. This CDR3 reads CASSAKQGNGDTIYF. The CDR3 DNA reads TGTGCCAGCAGCGCTAAACAGGGGAACGGTGACACCATATATTTT.

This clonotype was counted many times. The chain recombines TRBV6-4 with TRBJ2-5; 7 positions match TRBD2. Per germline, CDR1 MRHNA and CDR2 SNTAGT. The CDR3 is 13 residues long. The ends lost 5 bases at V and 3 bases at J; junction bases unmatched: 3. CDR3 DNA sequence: TGTGCCAGCAGTCTACGGGAGGAAGAGACCCAGTACTTC. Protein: CASSLREEETQYF.

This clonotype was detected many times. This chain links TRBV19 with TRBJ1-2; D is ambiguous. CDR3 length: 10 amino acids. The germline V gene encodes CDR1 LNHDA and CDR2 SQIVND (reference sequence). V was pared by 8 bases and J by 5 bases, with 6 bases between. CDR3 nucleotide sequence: TGTGCCAGTGGTAAATATGGCTACACCTTC. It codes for CASGKYGYTF.

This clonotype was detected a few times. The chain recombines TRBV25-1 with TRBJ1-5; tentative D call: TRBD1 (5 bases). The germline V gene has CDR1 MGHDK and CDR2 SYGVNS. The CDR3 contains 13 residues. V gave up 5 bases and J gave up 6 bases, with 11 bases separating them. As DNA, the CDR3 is TGTGCCAGCAGTCCCTACGGGGGTCAGCCCCAGCATTTT. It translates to CASSPYGGQPQHF.

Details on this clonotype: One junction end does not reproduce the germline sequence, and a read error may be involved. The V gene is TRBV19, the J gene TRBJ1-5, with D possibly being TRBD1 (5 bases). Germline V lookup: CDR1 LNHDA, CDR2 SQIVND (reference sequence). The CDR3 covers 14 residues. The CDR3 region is CASSSGGEKQPQHF. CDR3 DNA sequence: TGTGCCAGTAGTAGCGGGGGGGAAAAACAGCCCCAGCATTTC.

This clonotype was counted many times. The CDR3 sequence: CATSTDLLAGELFF. CDR3 in DNA: TGTGCCACCAGCACCGACCTTTTAGCCGGGGAGCTGTTTTTT. This rearrangement joins TRBV15 to TRBJ2-2; D call uncertain. The CDR3 runs 14 residues. Looked up from germline, CDR1 is LNHNV and CDR2 is YYDKDF (reference sequence). Trimming took off 4 bases at V and 6 bases at J, with 12 bases between the two ends.